One sample yielded the 29 T cell receptor beta chains listed below, sequenced in a study of cytomegalovirus exposure and HLA in healthy donors. The PCR contained 60 Vbeta and 13 Jbeta primers. Assay used: immunoSEQ multiplex PCR; TCRdb lists only in-frame clones, some missing. The data hold 100,000 to 150,000 clones, with about 85% observed a single time. Sequenced input: PBMCs. The source of these receptors is a boy younger than 18 in good health and CMV-seronegative.

V and J are TRBV4-1 and TRBJ2-7, with D possibly TRBD2 on 6 matching bases. Germline V lookup: CDR1 MGHRA, CDR2 YSYEKL. This CDR3 region has 15 residues. V was pared by 0 bases and J by 2 bases, with 11 bases between. CDR3 sequence: CASSQDSGGTYEQYF. CDR3 DNA: TGCGCCAGCAGCCAAGATAGTGGAGGGACCTACGAGCAGTACTTC.

The chain couples TRBV7-9 to TRBJ2-2; TRBD1 agrees at 7 bases. The CDR3 contains 17 residues. After removal of 5 bases from V and 5 bases from J, the junction contained 14 bases not matched to a gene. Germline CDR1 and CDR2: SEHNR and FQNEAQ (reference sequence). CDR3 in DNA: TGTGCCAGCAGCCAATCCGGGACAGACCTCATTACCGGGGAGCTGTTTTTT. Protein sequence: CASSQSGTDLITGELFF.

The CDR3 is CASSARQGIRYNEQFF. In DNA form, the CDR3 reads TGTGCCAGCAGCGCCCGACAGGGAATAAGGTACAATGAGCAGTTCTTC. The chain combines TRBV7-2 with TRBJ2-1, with TRBD1 matching 7 bases. V was clipped by 5 bases and J by 4 bases; unmatched bases: 11. Germline loops: CDR1 SGHTA, CDR2 FQGNSA. This CDR3 comprises 16 residues. The full variable domain, in which reference TRBV7-2 and TRBJ2-1 provide the parts outside the CDR3, is GAGVSQSPSNKVTEKGKDVELRCDPISGHTALYWYRQSLGQGLEFLIYFQGNSAPDKSGLPSDRFSAERTGGSVSTLTIQRTQQEDSAVYLCASSARQGIRYNEQFFGPGTRLTVL.

The gene calls are TRBV9 and TRBJ2-7; possible D gene TRBD2, 5 bases. V lost 4 bases and J 5 bases, leaving 16 bases between the germline ends. CDR3 length: 14 amino acids. The germline V gene has CDR1 SGDLS and CDR2 YYNGEE. The CDR3 bases are TGTGCCAGCAGCTCCGAGGGAACAGTTGACGAGCAGTACTTC. Translated, it gives CASSSEGTVDEQYF. Filled out from reference TRBV9 and TRBJ2-7, the complete variable domain reads DSGVTQTPKHLITATGQRVTLRCSPRSGDLSVYWYQQSLDQGLQFLIQYYNGEERAKGNILERFSAQQFPDLHSELNLSSLELGDSALYFCASSSEGTVDEQYFGPGTRLTVT.

The CDR3 sequence is CASSPRRAENYEQYF. CDR3 nucleotide sequence: TGTGCCAGCAGTCCCCGGCGAGCGGAGAACTACGAGCAGTACTTC. The chain is built from TRBV6-1 and TRBJ2-7; TRBD2 is a possible D gene (5 bases). Germline CDR1 and CDR2: MNHNS and SASEGT. The CDR3 loop spans 15 amino acids. V dropped 5 bases and J dropped 3 bases, with 17 bases sitting between them.

As regards this clone: Other nucleotide sequences from this sample produce the same CDR3. J is TRBJ2-7 and V is TRBV5-4, with 11 positions matching TRBD2. This CDR3 is 13 amino acids long. Germline CDR1 reads SGHNT; CDR2 reads YYREEE (reference sequence). Losses at the gene ends were 5 bases for V and 3 bases for J; bases not matched to a gene: 1. DNA for the CDR3: TGTGCCAGCAGTAGCGGGGGGGTCTACGAGCAGTACTTC. Amino acid sequence: CASSSGGVYEQYF.

This clone was found once. V and J are TRBV5-6 and TRBJ2-7; TRBD2 agrees at 8 bases. This CDR3 contains 14 residues. Germline assignment: CDR1 SGHDT and CDR2 YYEEEE. The J segment lost 4 bases and the V segment lost 0 bases, leaving 3 bases of the junction unmatched. The chain's CDR3 is CASSLGLARYEQYF. The CDR3 coding sequence is TGTGCCAGCAGCTTGGGACTAGCGAGGTACGAGCAGTACTTC.

The V call is TRBV9, the J call TRBJ1-5; D perhaps matches TRBD1 (5 bases). Trimming stripped 3 bases from V and 0 bases from J, with 10 bases between. Germline lookup yields CDR1 SGDLS and CDR2 YYNGEE. The length of the CDR3 is 15 residues. CDR3 in DNA: TGTGCCAGCAGCGCCGGGACTGCTAGCAATCAGCCCCAGCATTTT. Its translation is CASSAGTASNQPQHF. The full variable domain, its missing parts supplied by reference TRBV9 and TRBJ1-5, is DSGVTQTPKHLITATGQRVTLRCSPRSGDLSVYWYQQSLDQGLQFLIQYYNGEERAKGNILERFSAQQFPDLHSELNLSSLELGDSALYFCASSAGTASNQPQHFGDGTRLSIL.

This clone was detected once. This sequence joins TRBV14 and TRBJ2-3; D not resolved. The germline V and J ends were trimmed by 1 base and 4 bases, with 18 bases remaining between them. Germline V gives CDR1 SGHDN, CDR2 FVKESK. The CDR3 runs 17 residues. CDR3 loop: CASSQVRAAPRPDTQYF. The DNA for the CDR3 is TGTGCCAGCAGCCAAGTCCGCGCGGCCCCGAGGCCAGATACGCAGTATTTT.

This sequence joins TRBV5-5 and TRBJ1-2; 7 bases match TRBD1. Germline V lookup: CDR1 SGHKS, CDR2 YYEKEE (reference sequence). The CDR3 sequence is 13 residues long. Germline trimming cut 0 bases from V and 6 bases from J; bases unmatched to any gene: 2. CDR3 sequence reads: CASSLEGANGYTF. In nucleotides, the CDR3 is TGTGCCAGCAGCTTGGAGGGGGCTAATGGCTACACCTTC.

The chain joins TRBV13 to TRBJ2-7, with 7 nucleotides matching TRBD1. This CDR3 has 15 amino acids. V was pared by 1 base and J by 4 bases, with 7 bases of the junction left unmatched. CDR1 PRHDT and CDR2 FYEKMQ come from the germline V gene (reference sequence). CDR3 amino acids: CASSLVGGADYEQYF. The CDR3 DNA reads TGTGCCAGCAGCTTAGTAGGGGGCGCCGATTACGAGCAGTACTTC.

The chain couples TRBV13 to TRBJ2-3; 8 bases fit TRBD2. Per the germline V gene, CDR1 is PRHDT and CDR2 is FYEKMQ (reference sequence). The CDR3 is made up of 14 amino acids. J lost 4 bases, V lost 4 bases, and 4 bases had no gene match. CDR3 nucleotides: TGTGCCAGCAGCTCTGCGGGACTAGCAGATACGCAGTATTTT. Amino acids: CASSSAGLADTQYF.

The chain employs TRBV18 and TRBJ2-7; 10 bases are a match to TRBD1. Germline-derived CDR1 and CDR2 are KGHSH and LQKENI. The CDR3 totals 15 residues. The ends lost 5 bases at V and 6 bases at J; junction bases unmatched: 10. The CDR3 reads CASSAGTGASREQYF. Here the CDR3 DNA reads TGTGCCAGCTCAGCCGGGACAGGGGCATCTCGCGAGCAGTACTTC.

V is TRBV5-1 and J is TRBJ2-7; 7 bases align to TRBD2. The germline gives CDR1 SGHRS, CDR2 YFSETQ. The CDR3 spans 15 residues. Trimming took 0 bases from V and 5 from J; bases not matched to a gene: 8. CDR3 loop: CASSLVGGFDDEQYF. Here the CDR3 DNA reads TGCGCCAGCAGCTTGGTCGGGGGGTTTGACGACGAGCAGTACTTC.

The chain couples TRBV2 to TRBJ1-5, with TRBD1 as a possible D gene (5 bases). Trimming took off 3 bases at V and 5 bases at J, with 11 bases between the two ends. The length of the CDR3 is 14 residues. From germline, CDR1 is SNHLY and CDR2 FYNNEI. The CDR3 DNA sequence: TGTGCCAGCAGTGAGGCCAGGGCTCATCAGCCCCAGCATTTT. The encoded protein is CASSEARAHQPQHF.

The V and J genes are TRBV7-9 and TRBJ2-1; D might be TRBD2 (6 bases). Germline CDR1 reads SEHNR; CDR2 reads FQNEAQ (reference sequence). The germline V and J ends were trimmed by 3 bases and 6 bases, with 12 bases remaining between them. CDR3 length: 14 residues. CDR3 sequence: CASSFAGTPNEQFF. CDR3 nucleotide sequence: TGTGCCAGCAGCTTCGCTGGGACTCCCAATGAGCAGTTCTTC.

This clone was recorded once. This chain connects TRBV27 to TRBJ2-1; D call uncertain. V gave up 2 bases and J gave up 0 bases, with 14 bases separating them. The CDR3 contains 17 residues. CDR1 is MNHEY, CDR2 SMNVEV, per germline (reference sequence). CDR3 nucleotides: TGTGCCAGCAGTTTACTCTCTAGTTCCCCCTCCTACAATGAGCAGTTCTTC. Its translation: CASSLLSSSPSYNEQFF.

This rearrangement joins TRBV5-1 to TRBJ2-7, with 7 bases identical to TRBD1. With 4 bases clipped from V and 1 base from J, the junction kept 5 bases outside the gene matches. Germline V gene data show CDR1 as SGHRS and CDR2 as YFSETQ. The CDR3 has 14 amino acids. CDR3 residues: CASSRQGTSYEQYF. In nucleotides, the CDR3 is TGCGCCAGCAGCCGACAGGGAACATCCTACGAGCAGTACTTC.

The chain carries TRBV9 and TRBJ1-3, with TRBD1 as a possible D gene (6 bases). CDR1 is SGDLS, CDR2 YYNGEE, per germline. The V end was cut by 2 bases, the J end by 1 base, with 13 bases between. The CDR3 is made up of 16 amino acids. CDR3 sequence reads: CASSVSSGASGNTIYF. CDR3 nucleotides: TGTGCCAGCAGCGTGTCCTCAGGGGCGTCTGGAAACACCATATATTTT.

The rearrangement uses TRBV27 and TRBJ2-7; 8 bases map to TRBD2. V gave up 1 base and J gave up 2 bases; unmatched junction bases: 10. The CDR3 covers 17 residues. Per germline, CDR1 MNHEY and CDR2 SMNVEV (reference sequence). The CDR3 region has the DNA TGTGCCAGCAGTTTATGGGGTAGCGGGACCGATCCCTACGAGCAGTACTTC. It is translated as CASSLWGSGTDPYEQYF.

The chain employs TRBV5-1 and TRBJ2-3; 9 bases agree with TRBD2. V gave up 6 bases and J gave up 1 base; unmatched junction bases: 6. Germline V gives CDR1 SGHRS, CDR2 YFSETQ. This CDR3 has 15 amino acids. The CDR3 DNA reads as TGCGCCAGCACCCTGGGACTAGCCGGCACAGATACGCAGTATTTT. This sequence encodes CASTLGLAGTDTQYF.

The CDR3 DNA sequence: TGCGCCAGCAGGGGGGAGGCGAACACCGGGGAGCTGTTTTTT. This gives the protein CASRGEANTGELFF. The chain carries TRBV5-1 and TRBJ2-2, with D possibly matching TRBD2 (6 bases). This CDR3 spans 14 amino acids. Per the germline V gene, CDR1 is SGHRS and CDR2 is YFSETQ. The ends were cut back, 5 bases at V and 0 bases at J, with 8 bases in the middle.

The chain uses TRBV29-1 and TRBJ2-3; D gene uncertain. V dropped 6 bases and J dropped 13 bases, with 14 bases sitting between them. Germline CDR1 reads SQVTM; CDR2 reads ANQGSEA. The CDR3 runs to 10 residues. The CDR3 DNA reads as TGCAGCGTGTCAACCGGGTTCAAGTATTTT. Translating it yields CSVSTGFKYF.

The V and J genes are TRBV7-9 and TRBJ1-2; 7 bases are shared with TRBD1. The length of the CDR3 is 14 residues. With 5 bases clipped from V and 3 bases from J, the junction kept 6 bases outside the gene matches. Germline CDR1 and CDR2: SEHNR and FQNEAQ (reference sequence). The CDR3 loop reads CASSALGTDYGYTF. Here the CDR3 DNA reads TGTGCCAGCAGCGCCCTAGGGACAGACTATGGCTACACCTTC.

The CDR3 DNA reads TGTGCCAGCAGCTTAGGAAGGTCGACTGGGAGCAATCAGCCCCAGCATTTT. Its translation: CASSLGRSTGSNQPQHF. The rearrangement uses TRBV7-2 and TRBJ1-5; D is undetermined. Germline V CDR1 and CDR2: SGHTA, FQGNSA. The length of the CDR3 is 17 residues. V shed 1 base and J shed 1 base, with 14 bases lying between them.

For this clone: The junction differs from germline at one of its ends, possibly a read error. The CDR3 spells CASSLVFRTHNYGYPF. CDR3 nucleotides: TGCGCCAGCAGCCTGGTGTTTAGGACACATAACTATGGCTACCCCTTC. V is TRBV4-1 and J is TRBJ1-2; possibly TRBD1 for D (5 bases). CDR1 MGHRA and CDR2 YSYEKL come from the germline V gene. The CDR3 is 16 amino acids.

The table lists this clone with a few counts. This chain uses TRBV7-8 with TRBJ1-5, with D maybe TRBD1 (6 bases). The CDR3 runs to 15 residues. Germline CDR1 is SGHVS and CDR2 is FQNEAQ. Trimming removed 5 bases at V and 7 bases at J, with 18 bases between. The DNA of the CDR3 is TGTGCCAGCAGCCTAGGGGGGGGAGGGGACCAGCCCCAGCATTTT. Its translation is CASSLGGGGDQPQHF.

The rearrangement joins TRBV28 to TRBJ1-5; 8 bases align to TRBD1. This CDR3 has 14 residues. Unmatched junction bases numbered 8, after V lost 6 bases and J lost 7 bases. The germline gives CDR1 MDHEN, CDR2 SYDVKM. Written as DNA, the CDR3 is TGTGCCAGCAGCTTGACAGGGGATCGGCAGCCCCAGCATTTT. It codes for CASSLTGDRQPQHF.

Details on this clone: The same CDR3 arises from other DNA sequences in this sample as well. This chain connects TRBV9 to TRBJ1-1, with D hard to call. The CDR3 is 12 amino acids. Germline V gene sequence: CDR1 SGDLS, CDR2 YYNGEE. V was clipped by 4 bases and J by 3 bases, with 7 bases between them. The CDR3 DNA sequence: TGTGCCAGCAGCCCGGAGGACACTGAAGCTTTCTTT. Protein product: CASSPEDTEAFF.